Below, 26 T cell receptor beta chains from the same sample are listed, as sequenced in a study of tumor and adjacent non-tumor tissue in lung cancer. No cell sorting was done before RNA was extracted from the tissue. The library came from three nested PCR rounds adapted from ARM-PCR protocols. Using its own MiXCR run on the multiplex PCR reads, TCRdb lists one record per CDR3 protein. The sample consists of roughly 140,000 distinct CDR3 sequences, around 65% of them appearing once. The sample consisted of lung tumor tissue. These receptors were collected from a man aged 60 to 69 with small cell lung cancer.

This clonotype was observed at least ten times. CDR3 bases: TGTGCCAGCAGCCTGGGAGGAGCGGATACAGATACGCAGTATTTT. Protein sequence: CASSLGGADTDTQYF. The J gene is TRBJ2-3, the V gene TRBV11-3; possible D gene TRBD2, 6 bases. The CDR3 has 15 amino acids. The germline V gene has CDR1 SGHNT and CDR2 YENEEA. Trimming took 5 bases from V and 3 from J, leaving 15 bases between them.

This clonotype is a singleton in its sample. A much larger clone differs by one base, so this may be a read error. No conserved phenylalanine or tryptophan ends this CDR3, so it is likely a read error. CDR3 in DNA: TGCAGCGTTGAATACGCGAATACAGATACGCAGTATTAT. This gives the protein CSVEYANTDTQYY. The rearrangement links TRBV29-1 to TRBJ2-3; the D is unclear. The CDR3 consists of 13 residues. Germline V gives CDR1 SQVTM, CDR2 ANQGSEA. V gave up 2 bases and J gave up 3 bases, with 9 bases separating them.

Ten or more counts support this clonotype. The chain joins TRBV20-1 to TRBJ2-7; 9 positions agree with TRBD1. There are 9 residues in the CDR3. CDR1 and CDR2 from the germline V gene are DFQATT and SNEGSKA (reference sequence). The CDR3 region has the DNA TGCAGTGCTGAGGACAGGGGAGGAGTC. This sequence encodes CSAEDRGGV.

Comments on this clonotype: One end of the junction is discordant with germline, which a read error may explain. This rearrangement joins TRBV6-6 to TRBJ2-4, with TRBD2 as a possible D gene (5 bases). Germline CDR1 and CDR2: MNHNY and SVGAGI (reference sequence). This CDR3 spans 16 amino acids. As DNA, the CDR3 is TGTGCCAGCAGCACACCCGCATTGCTAGCCAAAACCATTCAGTACTTC. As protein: CASSTPALLAKTIQYF.

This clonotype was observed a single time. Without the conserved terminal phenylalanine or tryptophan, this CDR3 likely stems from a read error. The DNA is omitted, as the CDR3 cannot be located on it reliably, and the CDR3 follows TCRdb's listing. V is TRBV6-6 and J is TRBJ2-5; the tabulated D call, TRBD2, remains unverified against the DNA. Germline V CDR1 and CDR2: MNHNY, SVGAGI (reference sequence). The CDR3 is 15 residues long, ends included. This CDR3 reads CASSPARQGGETQHL.

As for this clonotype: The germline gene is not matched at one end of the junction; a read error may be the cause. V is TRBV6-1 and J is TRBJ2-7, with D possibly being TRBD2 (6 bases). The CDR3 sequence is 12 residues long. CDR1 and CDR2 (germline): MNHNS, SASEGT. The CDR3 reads CASRDGAGEEYF. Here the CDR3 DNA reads TGTGCTAGCAGGGACGGAGCCGGGGAGGAGTACTTC.

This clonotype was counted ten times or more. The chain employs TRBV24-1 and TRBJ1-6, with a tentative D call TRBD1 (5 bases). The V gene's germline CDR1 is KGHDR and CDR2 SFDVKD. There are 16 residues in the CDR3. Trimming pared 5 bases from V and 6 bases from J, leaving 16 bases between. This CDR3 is CATSGDRRIPNSPLHF. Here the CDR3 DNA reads TGTGCCACCAGTGGAGACAGAAGGATACCTAATTCACCCCTCCACTTT.

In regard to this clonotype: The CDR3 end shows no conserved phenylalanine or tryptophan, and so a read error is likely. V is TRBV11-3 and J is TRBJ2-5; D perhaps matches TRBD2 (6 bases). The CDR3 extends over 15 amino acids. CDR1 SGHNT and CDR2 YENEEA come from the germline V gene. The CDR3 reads CPSSSASNRFGSQYY. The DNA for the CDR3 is TGTCCCAGCAGCTCCGCGAGCAATAGGTTCGGGAGCCAGTACTAC.

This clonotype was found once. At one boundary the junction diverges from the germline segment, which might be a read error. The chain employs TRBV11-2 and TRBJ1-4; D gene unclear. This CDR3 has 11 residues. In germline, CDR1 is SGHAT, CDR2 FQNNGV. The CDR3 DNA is TGTGTCAGCGGCTTAGGTGAAAAACTGTTTTTT. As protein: CVSGLGEKLFF.

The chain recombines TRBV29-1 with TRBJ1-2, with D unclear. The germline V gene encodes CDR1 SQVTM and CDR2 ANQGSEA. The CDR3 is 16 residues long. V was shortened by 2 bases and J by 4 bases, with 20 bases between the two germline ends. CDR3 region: CSVEPLLGRSAYGYTF. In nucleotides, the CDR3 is TGCAGCGTTGAACCCCTACTGGGCCGCAGCGCCTATGGCTACACCTTC. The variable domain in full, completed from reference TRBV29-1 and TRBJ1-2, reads SAVISQKPSRDICQRGTSLTIQCQVDSQVTMMFWYRQQPGQSLTLIATANQGSEATYESGFVIDKFPISRPNLTFSTLTVSNMSPEDSSIYLCSVEPLLGRSAYGYTFGSGTRLTVV.

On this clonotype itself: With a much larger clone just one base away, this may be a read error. CDR3 nucleotide sequence: TGCAGTGCTAGTGACCTCCGGGGAGAGGCCCAGTACTTC. Translation: CSASDLRGEAQYF. The rearrangement links TRBV20-1 to TRBJ2-5; weak D call: TRBD2 (5 bases). The length of the CDR3 is 13 residues. Germline V lookup: CDR1 DFQATT, CDR2 SNEGSKA (reference sequence).

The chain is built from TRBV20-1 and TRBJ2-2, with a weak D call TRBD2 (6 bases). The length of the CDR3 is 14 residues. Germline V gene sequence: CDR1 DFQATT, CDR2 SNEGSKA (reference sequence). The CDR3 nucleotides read TGCAGCGCCAGTGATACCGGGAGAGTCGGGGAGCTGTTTTTT. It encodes CSASDTGRVGELFF.

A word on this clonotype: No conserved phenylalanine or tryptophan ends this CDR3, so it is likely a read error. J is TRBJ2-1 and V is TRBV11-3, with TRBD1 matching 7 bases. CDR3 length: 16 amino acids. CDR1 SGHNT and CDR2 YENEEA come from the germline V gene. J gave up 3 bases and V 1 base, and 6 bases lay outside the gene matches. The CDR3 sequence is CASSLAGQELYNEQFL. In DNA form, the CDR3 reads TGTGCCAGCAGCTTAGCTGGACAGGAACTCTACAATGAGCAGTTCCTC.

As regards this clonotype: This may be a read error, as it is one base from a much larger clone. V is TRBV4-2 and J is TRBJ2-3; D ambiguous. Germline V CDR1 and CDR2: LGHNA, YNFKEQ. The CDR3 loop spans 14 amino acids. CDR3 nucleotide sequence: TGTGCCAGCAGCCAAGTAGGTGACTCAGATACGCAGTGTTTT. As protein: CASSQVGDSDTQCF.

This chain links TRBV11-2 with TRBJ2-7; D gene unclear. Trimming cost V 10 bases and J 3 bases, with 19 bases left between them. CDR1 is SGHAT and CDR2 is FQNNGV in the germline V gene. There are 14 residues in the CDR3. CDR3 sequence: CANTPGNFRYEQYV. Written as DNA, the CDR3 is TGTGCCAACACGCCGGGCAACTTTCGCTACGAGCAGTACGTC.

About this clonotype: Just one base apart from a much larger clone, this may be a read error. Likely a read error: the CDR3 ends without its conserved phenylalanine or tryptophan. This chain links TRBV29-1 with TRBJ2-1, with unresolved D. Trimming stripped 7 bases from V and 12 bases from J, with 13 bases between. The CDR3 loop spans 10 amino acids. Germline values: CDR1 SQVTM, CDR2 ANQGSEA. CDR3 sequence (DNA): TGCAGCGCCGGCCAGTCCGTGCAGTTCTCC. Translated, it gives CSAGQSVQFS.

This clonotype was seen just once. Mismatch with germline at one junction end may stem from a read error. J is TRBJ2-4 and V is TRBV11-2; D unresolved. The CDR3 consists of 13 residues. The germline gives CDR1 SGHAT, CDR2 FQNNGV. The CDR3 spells CARSSRTRNIQYF. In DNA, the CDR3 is TGTGCCAGGAGCTCCCGAACAAGAAACATTCAGTACTTC.

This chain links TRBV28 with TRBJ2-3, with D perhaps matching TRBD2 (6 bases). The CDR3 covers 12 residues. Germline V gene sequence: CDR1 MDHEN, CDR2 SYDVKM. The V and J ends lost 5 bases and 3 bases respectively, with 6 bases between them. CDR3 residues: CASSSGTDTQYF. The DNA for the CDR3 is TGTGCCAGCAGTAGCGGGACAGATACGCAGTATTTT.

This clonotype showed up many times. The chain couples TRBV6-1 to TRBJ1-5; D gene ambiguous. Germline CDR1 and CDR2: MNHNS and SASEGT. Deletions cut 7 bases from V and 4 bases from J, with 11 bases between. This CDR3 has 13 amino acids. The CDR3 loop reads CASNEVGNQPQHF. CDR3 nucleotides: TGTGCCAGCAATGAGGTCGGGAATCAGCCCCAGCATTTT.

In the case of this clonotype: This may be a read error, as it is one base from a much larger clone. The CDR3 region has the DNA TGCAGTGCTAGAGAGGCAGGGCCTAATAATTCACCCCTCCACTTT. Protein sequence: CSAREAGPNNSPLHF. This rearrangement joins TRBV20-1 to TRBJ1-6; TRBD1 is a possible D gene (5 bases). The CDR3 covers 15 residues. Germline V gene lookup returns CDR1 DFQATT and CDR2 SNEGSKA (reference sequence). V shed 0 bases and J shed 5 bases, with 11 bases lying between them.

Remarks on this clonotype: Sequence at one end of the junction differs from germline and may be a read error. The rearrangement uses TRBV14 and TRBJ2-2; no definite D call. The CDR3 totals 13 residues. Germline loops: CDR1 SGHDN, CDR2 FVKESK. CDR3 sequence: CASSRRDTGELFF. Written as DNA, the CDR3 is TGTGCTAGCAGCCGTAGAGACACCGGGGAGCTGTTTTTT.

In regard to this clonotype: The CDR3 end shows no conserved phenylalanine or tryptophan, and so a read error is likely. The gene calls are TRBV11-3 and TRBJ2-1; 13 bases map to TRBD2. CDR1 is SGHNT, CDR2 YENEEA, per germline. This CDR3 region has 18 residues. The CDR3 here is CTSSLSWTSGSDYNEQFI. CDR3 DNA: TGTACCAGCAGCTTAAGTTGGACTAGCGGGAGTGACTACAATGAGCAGTTCATC.

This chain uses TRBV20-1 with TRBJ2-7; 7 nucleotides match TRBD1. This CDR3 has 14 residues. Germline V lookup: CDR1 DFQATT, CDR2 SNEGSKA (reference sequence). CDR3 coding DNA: TGCAGTGCTAGACTATTACAGGGGTCCTACAAGCAGTACGTC. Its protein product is CSARLLQGSYKQYV.

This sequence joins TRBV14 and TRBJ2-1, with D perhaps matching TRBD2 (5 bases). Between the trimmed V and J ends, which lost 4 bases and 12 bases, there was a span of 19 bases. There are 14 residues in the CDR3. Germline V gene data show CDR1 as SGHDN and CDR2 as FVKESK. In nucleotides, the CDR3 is TGTGCCAGCAGCCCGTGGGGTAGCGAGTATGTGCAGTTCTTC. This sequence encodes CASSPWGSEYVQFF. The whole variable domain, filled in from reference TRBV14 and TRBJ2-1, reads EAGVTQFPSHSVIEKGQTVTLRCDPISGHDNLYWYRRVMGKEIKFLLHFVKESKQDESGMPNNRFLAERTGGTYSTLKVQPAELEDSGVYFCASSPWGSEYVQFFGPGTRLTVL.

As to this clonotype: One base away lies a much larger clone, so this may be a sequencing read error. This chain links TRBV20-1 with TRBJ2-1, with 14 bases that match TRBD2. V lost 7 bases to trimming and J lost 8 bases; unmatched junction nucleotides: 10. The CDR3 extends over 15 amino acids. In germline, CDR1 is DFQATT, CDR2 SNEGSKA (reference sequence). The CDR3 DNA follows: TGCAGTGTTTCCCCGACTAGCGGGAGGGAGCATGAGCAGTTCTTC. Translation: CSVSPTSGREHEQFF.

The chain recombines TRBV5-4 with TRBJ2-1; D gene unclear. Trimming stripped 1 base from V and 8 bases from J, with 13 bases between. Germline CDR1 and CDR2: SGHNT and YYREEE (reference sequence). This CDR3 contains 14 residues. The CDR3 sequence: CASSLRAAVDEQFF. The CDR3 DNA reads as TGTGCCAGCAGCTTGAGGGCGGCAGTCGATGAGCAGTTCTTC.